This is a list of T cell receptor beta chains from one sample in a study of blood T cells in healthy people across ages. TCRdb recomputed calls from the 5' RACE reads with MiXCR, one row per CDR3 protein. This table has over a million distinct CDR3 sequences, 45% appearing once. The sequenced sample was blood. These receptors came from a woman aged 55 to 70 in good health. Both conserved end residues are part of each CDR3. The D gene is left open where the match is weak. Size values are once, few and many counts, or a class for expanded clones, and some rows have none.

J gene: TRBJ2-7
V gene: TRBV11-2
clone size: few
D gene: NA
CDR3 protein: CASSLVIPYEQYF
CDR3 DNA: TGTGCCAGCAGCTTAGTGATTCCTTACGAGCAGTACTTC

J gene: TRBJ1-5
V gene: TRBV2
clone size: NA
D gene: NA
CDR3 protein: CASSDGEYQPQHF
CDR3 DNA: TGTGCCAGCAGTGATGGGGAGTATCAGCCCCAGCATTTT

J gene: TRBJ2-7
V gene: TRBV29-1
clone size: NA
D gene: NA
CDR3 protein: CSGGDIYEQYF
CDR3 DNA: TGCAGCGGTGGGGACATCTACGAGCAGTACTTC

J gene: TRBJ1-2
V gene: TRBV21-1
clone size: few
D gene: NA
CDR3 protein: CASSKARPSRDGANYGYTF
CDR3 DNA: TGTGCCAGCAGCAAAGCGCGCCCCTCTAGGGACGGAGCTAACTATGGCTACACCTTC

J gene: TRBJ2-7
V gene: TRBV12-3/TRBV12-4
clone size: NA
D gene: TRBD2
CDR3 protein: CASTIDGSGSTYEQYF
CDR3 DNA: TGTGCCAGCACCATCGATGGTAGCGGGAGTACCTACGAGCAGTACTTC

J gene: TRBJ2-5
V gene: TRBV27
clone size: once
D gene: NA
CDR3 protein: CASRPTGRVETQYF
CDR3 DNA: TGTGCCAGCAGGCCGACAGGGAGGGTAGAGACCCAGTACTTC

J gene: TRBJ2-7
V gene: TRBV7-2
clone size: few
D gene: NA
CDR3 protein: CASSLSEGEQYF
CDR3 DNA: TGTGCCAGCAGCTTAAGTGAGGGCGAGCAGTACTTC

J gene: TRBJ2-7
V gene: TRBV20-1
clone size: NA
D gene: NA
CDR3 protein: CSAKGGGPFEQYF
CDR3 DNA: TGCAGTGCTAAGGGGGGAGGGCCGTTCGAGCAGTACTTC

J gene: TRBJ2-1
V gene: TRBV5-1
clone size: few
D gene: NA
CDR3 protein: CASSSYESSYNEQFF
CDR3 DNA: TGCGCCAGCAGCTCCTACGAGAGCTCCTACAATGAGCAGTTCTTC

J gene: TRBJ2-7
V gene: TRBV29-1
clone size: NA
D gene: TRBD2
CDR3 protein: CSVEVSGRGEQYF
CDR3 DNA: TGCAGCGTTGAGGTTAGCGGGAGAGGCGAGCAGTACTTC

J gene: TRBJ2-3
V gene: TRBV9
clone size: few
D gene: NA
CDR3 protein: CASSVVTSTSTDTQYF
CDR3 DNA: TGTGCCAGCAGCGTAGTTACTAGCACTAGCACAGATACGCAGTATTTT

J gene: TRBJ2-7
V gene: TRBV2
clone size: NA
D gene: TRBD1
CDR3 protein: CASQVTGAAYYEQYF
CDR3 DNA: TGTGCCAGCCAAGTAACAGGGGCGGCCTACTACGAGCAGTACTTC

J gene: TRBJ2-3
V gene: TRBV20-1
clone size: NA
D gene: TRBD1
CDR3 protein: CSARADRGRGCPSTDTQYF
CDR3 DNA: TGCAGTGCTAGAGCGGACAGGGGAAGGGGCTGCCCTAGCACAGATACGCAGTATTTT

J gene: TRBJ1-4
V gene: TRBV6-5
clone size: NA
D gene: NA
CDR3 protein: CASSYTDEYEKLFF
CDR3 DNA: TGTGCCAGCAGTTACACGGACGAATATGAAAAACTGTTTTTT

J gene: TRBJ2-7
V gene: TRBV5-1
clone size: NA
D gene: NA
CDR3 protein: CASSFGQGAKYF
CDR3 DNA: NA

J gene: TRBJ1-6
V gene: TRBV10-3
clone size: many
D gene: NA
CDR3 protein: CATREAGTSHSPLHF
CDR3 DNA: TGTGCCACCCGGGAGGCGGGGACATCCCATTCACCCCTCCACTTT

J gene: TRBJ2-5
V gene: TRBV20-1
clone size: NA
D gene: TRBD1
CDR3 protein: CSARGQGVRETQYF
CDR3 DNA: TGCAGTGCTAGGGGACAGGGGGTTCGGGAGACCCAGTACTTC

J gene: TRBJ2-1
V gene: TRBV6-5
clone size: NA
D gene: NA
CDR3 protein: CASTGGTYNEQFF
CDR3 DNA: TGTGCCAGCACTGGCGGAACCTACAATGAGCAGTTCTTC

J gene: TRBJ2-1
V gene: TRBV5-1
clone size: NA
D gene: TRBD2
CDR3 protein: CASSPQRGGRNEQFF
CDR3 DNA: TGCGCCAGCAGCCCCCAGCGGGGGGGCCGAAATGAGCAGTTCTTC

J gene: TRBJ2-7
V gene: TRBV5-1
clone size: few
D gene: TRBD1
CDR3 protein: CASSLQGQGYEQYF
CDR3 DNA: TGCGCCAGCAGCTTGCAGGGACAGGGGTACGAGCAGTACTTC

J gene: TRBJ2-1
V gene: TRBV2
clone size: NA
D gene: TRBD2
CDR3 protein: CASEGLALVGEQFF
CDR3 DNA: TGTGCCAGCGAGGGACTAGCTCTCGTGGGGGAGCAGTTCTTC

J gene: TRBJ2-3
V gene: TRBV5-5
clone size: NA
D gene: NA
CDR3 protein: CASSPGHQLTDTQYF
CDR3 DNA: TGTGCCAGCAGTCCGGGACATCAACTTACAGATACGCAGTATTTT

J gene: TRBJ2-1
V gene: TRBV14
clone size: NA
D gene: TRBD2
CDR3 protein: CASSQGRGGSIGEQFF
CDR3 DNA: TGTGCCAGCAGCCAAGGGAGGGGCGGGAGTATCGGTGAGCAGTTCTTC

J gene: TRBJ2-5
V gene: TRBV24-1
clone size: NA
D gene: TRBD1
CDR3 protein: CATSDGTAYQETQYF
CDR3 DNA: TGTGCCACCAGTGACGGGACAGCGTACCAAGAGACCCAGTACTTC

J gene: TRBJ2-7
V gene: TRBV12-3/TRBV12-4
clone size: NA
D gene: TRBD1
CDR3 protein: CASSLGTGAVWQYF
CDR3 DNA: TGTGCCAGCAGCTTAGGGACAGGGGCTGTTTGGCAGTACTTC